This is a list of T cell receptor beta chains from one sample in a study of cytotoxic CD8 clonotypes in ibrutinib-treated CLL. Sequenced by immunoSEQ multiplex PCR; TCRdb stores in-frame clones only, minus some. The repertoire consists of some 200,000 clones, with roughly three quarters occurring once and the leading ten covering roughly 11%. The sample was PBMCs, taken after 12 months of ibrutinib treatment. The receptors come from a human donor with chronic lymphocytic leukemia. Both conserved end residues are part of each CDR3. D genes are given only for firm matches. Part of the rows lack a size; the others show once, few, many or a class for expanded clones.

CDR3aa	CDR3nt	d_gene	j_gene	abundance	v_gene
CASSPDGGTGELFF	TGTGCTAGCAGCCCGGACGGGGGGACCGGGGAGCTGTTTTTT	TRBD2	TRBJ2-2	-	TRBV7-7
CASALAGSHNEQFF	TGTGCCAGCGCGCTAGCTGGGTCCCACAATGAGCAGTTCTTC	-	TRBJ2-1	once	TRBV6-5
CASSSTARYEQYF	TGTGCCAGCAGCTCCACAGCTCGCTACGAGCAGTACTTC	-	TRBJ2-7	-	TRBV13
CAWSKTTGQPQHF	TGTGCCTGGAGCAAAACGACAGGGCAGCCCCAGCATTTT	TRBD1	TRBJ1-5	few	TRBV30
CASTTGPTYEQYF	TGTGCCAGCACCACAGGCCCAACCTACGAGCAGTACTTC	-	TRBJ2-7	-	TRBV6-4
CASSPREDSYEQYF	TGTGCCAGCTCGCCGCGGGAGGACTCCTACGAGCAGTACTTC	TRBD2	TRBJ2-7	-	TRBV18
CASSLNQGVGGTEAFF	TGTGCCAGCAGTCTCAATCAGGGTGTGGGTGGCACTGAAGCTTTCTTT	-	TRBJ1-1	-	TRBV7-6
CASSGSGLPGDGYTF	TGTGCCAGCAGCGGATCAGGGCTTCCAGGGGATGGCTACACCTTC	-	TRBJ1-2	-	TRBV9
CASSTSYTGELFF	TGTGCCAGTAGTACCTCTTACACCGGGGAGCTGTTTTTT	-	TRBJ2-2	few	TRBV19
CASKVDAEQFF	TGCGCCAGCAAAGTAGACGCTGAGCAGTTCTTC	-	TRBJ2-1	-	TRBV23-1
CASTPYDSAYGYTF	TGTGCCAGTACCCCCTACGACAGCGCCTATGGCTACACCTTC	-	TRBJ1-2	-	TRBV19
CASSYSATGSAYEQYF	TGTGCCAGCAGTTACTCAGCGACAGGGAGCGCCTACGAGCAGTACTTC	TRBD1	TRBJ2-7	few	TRBV6-6
CASSLSRAVSSYEQYF	TGTGCCAGCAGTTTATCCCGCGCGGTGAGCTCCTACGAGCAGTACTTC	-	TRBJ2-7	-	TRBV28
CASSERTSAYEQYF	TGTGCCAGCAGTGAGAGGACTAGCGCCTACGAGCAGTACTTC	TRBD2	TRBJ2-7	-	TRBV2
CASSLGQGVRSPLHF	TGCGCCAGCAGCCTGGGACAGGGAGTCAGGTCACCCCTCCACTTT	TRBD1	TRBJ1-6	-	TRBV5-1
CASSPGLLSSYEQYF	TGTGCCAGCAGCCCAGGGCTCTTGAGCTCCTACGAGCAGTACTTC	-	TRBJ2-7	-	TRBV28
CASSPRQGDGYTF	TGTGCCAGCAGCCCCCGACAGGGGGATGGCTACACCTTC	TRBD1	TRBJ1-2	-	TRBV14
CASSPRQGWETQYF	TGTGCCAGCAGCCCGAGACAGGGTTGGGAGACCCAGTACTTC	TRBD1	TRBJ2-5	-	TRBV5-4
CASTQGDTGELFF	TGTGCCAGCACCCAAGGGGACACCGGGGAGCTGTTTTTT	-	TRBJ2-2	once	TRBV6-5
CASSHQGNTGELFF	TGTGCCAGCAGCCATCAAGGGAACACCGGGGAGCTGTTTTTT	-	TRBJ2-2	few	TRBV6-5
CASSSREGLFRVLHF	TGTGCCAGCAGCTCCCGGGAGGGGCTATTCAGGGTGCTCCACTTT	-	TRBJ1-6	-	TRBV7-6
CASSWKQGYEKLFF	TGTGCCAGCAGTTGGAAGCAAGGTTATGAAAAACTGTTTTTT	-	TRBJ1-4	-	TRBV6-6
CASSLEGVKGQPQHF	TGCGCCAGCAGCTTGGAGGGGGTGAAGGGTCAGCCCCAGCATTTT	-	TRBJ1-5	-	TRBV5-1
CASSYSRLAPNEQYF	TGTGCCAGCAGTTACTCGAGGCTAGCTCCTAACGAGCAGTACTTC	-	TRBJ2-7	-	TRBV6-5
CASRLTGAQETQYF	TGTGCCAGCAGGCTGACAGGGGCCCAAGAGACCCAGTACTTC	TRBD1	TRBJ2-5	-	TRBV2
CASSTQETQYF	TGCGCCAGCAGCACGCAAGAGACCCAGTACTTC	-	TRBJ2-5	once	TRBV5-1
CASRNGQIPYEQYF	TGTGCCAGCAGAAATGGACAGATCCCCTACGAGCAGTACTTC	-	TRBJ2-7	-	TRBV27
CASSQRPTGELFF	TGTGCCAGCAGCCAACGACCTACCGGGGAGCTGTTTTTT	-	TRBJ2-2	-	TRBV14
CASSLGWGGGHNEQFF	TGTGCCAGCAGCTTGGGCTGGGGTGGAGGACACAATGAGCAGTTCTTC	-	TRBJ2-1	-	TRBV13
CASSEGIEQYF	TGTGCCAGCAGTGAAGGGATCGAGCAGTACTTC	-	TRBJ2-7	-	TRBV6-1
CASSPPAVREGYEQYF	TGTGCCAGCAGCCCCCCTGCAGTGCGGGAGGGCTACGAGCAGTACTTC	TRBD2	TRBJ2-7	few	TRBV11-2
CASSVARTATDTQYF	TGTGCCAGCAGCGTAGCTAGGACAGCCACAGATACGCAGTATTTT	-	TRBJ2-3	-	TRBV9
CASSAGEAELFF	TGTGCCAGCAGCGCAGGGGAGGCCGAACTGTTTTTT	-	TRBJ1-4	-	TRBV5-6
CASASGQGNYGYTF	TGTGCCAGCGCGTCGGGACAGGGGAACTATGGCTACACCTTC	TRBD1	TRBJ1-2	-	TRBV5-6
CASSYGSGIINTEAFF	TGTGCCAGCAGTTACGGCAGTGGGATTATCAACACTGAAGCTTTCTTT	-	TRBJ1-1	-	TRBV6-5
CASSPLRGTDTQYF	TGTGCCAGCAGCCCCTTGAGGGGCACAGATACGCAGTATTTT	-	TRBJ2-3	-	TRBV7-3
CASSSAGLANTGELFF	TGTGCCAGCAGCTCAGCCGGACTAGCGAATACCGGGGAGCTGTTTTTT	TRBD2	TRBJ2-2	few	TRBV11-2